Listed below are T cell receptor beta chains from one sample, sequenced in a study of T cell changes during pregnancy in multiple sclerosis. The data were produced by immunoSEQ multiplex PCR, yet TCRdb's version contains in-frame clones alone and is incomplete. This sample has some 29,000 clones; nearly 90% occur once, and the top ten carry approximately 12%. The material sequenced was CD8+ T cells from peripheral blood mononuclear cells, taken in the third trimester of pregnancy. Receptor source: a female donor with multiple sclerosis, enrolled in a pregnancy study. Both conserved end residues are part of each CDR3. Each record gives: V gene, clone size, D gene, J gene, CDR3 DNA, CDR3 protein. A D gene is named only where the DNA matches it firmly. Size is omitted from some rows. Given values are once, few, many or a class for expanded clones.

TRBV4-1	-	TRBD2	TRBJ2-7	TGCGCCAGCAGCCGATCCGGGACTATTGACGAGCAGTACTTC	CASSRSGTIDEQYF
TRBV5-4	-	TRBD2	TRBJ2-7	TGTGCCAGCAGCCCGGGGACTAGCGGGACCTACGAGCAGTACTTC	CASSPGTSGTYEQYF
TRBV9	-	TRBD1	TRBJ2-5	TGTGCCAGCAGTGAAGGACAGGGGCAAGAGACCCAGTACTTC	CASSEGQGQETQYF
TRBV2	-	-	TRBJ2-2	TGTGCCAGCAGTGGCCTGGACAGCCCCGGGGAGCTGTTTTTT	CASSGLDSPGELFF
TRBV9	-	TRBD1	TRBJ2-6	TGTGCCAGCACCGGGACAGGGTCCTCTGGGGCCAACGTCCTGACTTTC	CASTGTGSSGANVLTF
TRBV28	-	TRBD1	TRBJ1-4	TGTGCCAGCAGTGGCGTGGGACAGGGGGCTGGTGAAAAACTGTTTTTT	CASSGVGQGAGEKLFF
TRBV5-5	-	TRBD1	TRBJ1-2	TGTGCCAGCAGCTTTTCTACAGGGGCTAACTATGGCTACACCTTC	CASSFSTGANYGYTF
TRBV5-1	-	-	TRBJ2-2	TGCGCCAGCAGCTTGGAACAGGGGAACACCGGGGAGCTGTTTTTT	CASSLEQGNTGELFF
TRBV4-1	-	-	TRBJ2-5	TGCGCCAGCAGCCAAGTACCGTGGGGGGGCGGGATACAAGAGACCCAGTACTTC	CASSQVPWGGGIQETQYF
TRBV5-1	-	TRBD1	TRBJ2-3	TGCGCCAGCAGCGGGGACAGGAGCACAGATACGCAGTATTTT	CASSGDRSTDTQYF
TRBV27	-	-	TRBJ1-5	TGTGCCAGCAGTTTATCAGGGGGTCGGCCCCAGCATTTT	CASSLSGGRPQHF
TRBV4-2	-	-	TRBJ2-3	TGTGCCAGCAGCCAAGCGGACGGGGTAGGTACGCAGTATTTT	CASSQADGVGTQYF
TRBV27	-	-	TRBJ1-1	TGTGCCAGCAGTTTACCAATACCAGGTGGAGCTTTCTTT	CASSLPIPGGAFF
TRBV15	-	-	TRBJ1-1	TGTGCCACCTCGGTGATCATGAACACTGAAGCTTTCTTT	CATSVIMNTEAFF
TRBV29-1	-	TRBD1	TRBJ2-1	TGCAGCGTTGAGGGGGACAGGGTAGAAGACAATGAGCAGTTCTTC	CSVEGDRVEDNEQFF
TRBV4-1	-	TRBD2	TRBJ2-1	TGCGCCAGCAGCCAAGAATATTCACGGGGGGTTAACAATGAGCAGTTCTTC	CASSQEYSRGVNNEQFF
TRBV9	-	TRBD2	TRBJ2-1	TGTGCCAGCAGCGTTGCAGGGAGGGCCTCGGATGAGCAGTTCTTC	CASSVAGRASDEQFF
TRBV27	-	TRBD1	TRBJ2-2	TGTGCCAGCAGTTTAATAGGACAGGGGGCCGGGGAGCTGTTTTTT	CASSLIGQGAGELFF
TRBV7-2	-	-	TRBJ1-1	TGTGCCAGCAGCCCGACGGGAGCCCTGGATAGAGCTTTCTTT	CASSPTGALDRAFF
TRBV29-1	-	-	TRBJ2-1	TGCAGCATTTTGGGGACACCTCACAATGAGCAGTTCTTC	CSILGTPHNEQFF
TRBV5-1	-	TRBD1	TRBJ1-4	TGCGCCAGCAGCCCGGGGACAGGAGGCTATAATGAAAAACTGTTTTTT	CASSPGTGGYNEKLFF
TRBV7-9	-	-	TRBJ2-5	TGTGCCAGCAGCCCGTCTGAAAGGGGATCAGAGACCCAGTACTTC	CASSPSERGSETQYF
TRBV7-3	-	-	TRBJ2-3	TGTGCCAGCAGCTCCGTTGGGAGTGCCACAGATACGCAGTATTTT	CASSSVGSATDTQYF
TRBV19	few	TRBD1	TRBJ1-1	TGTGCCAGTAGTATGGGACAGCGAGTCTACATGAACACTGAAGCTTTCTTT	CASSMGQRVYMNTEAFF
TRBV10-3	-	TRBD1	TRBJ1-1	TGTGCCATCAGTGCAGGGACAGCGAACACTGAAGCTTTCTTT	CAISAGTANTEAFF
TRBV2	-	-	TRBJ1-5	TGTGCCAGCAGTGACCCCAGCGATCAGCCCCAGCATTTT	CASSDPSDQPQHF
TRBV7-3	-	TRBD2	TRBJ2-1	TGTGCCAGCAGCCTGACTAGCGGGGCTGTCTATGAGCAGTTCTTC	CASSLTSGAVYEQFF
TRBV6-1	once	-	TRBJ2-7	TGTGCCAGCAGTGAACGGGAGCGGGCTCCCTACGAGCAGTACTTC	CASSERERAPYEQYF
TRBV6-1	-	-	TRBJ2-7	TGTGCCAGCAGTCACAGGGTTTCCTACGAGCAGTACTTC	CASSHRVSYEQYF
TRBV7-8	-	-	TRBJ2-6	TGTGCCAGCAGCGAATCGGGACTCATAAGCTCTGGGGCCAACGTCCTGACTTTC	CASSESGLISSGANVLTF
TRBV10-3	once	TRBD2	TRBJ2-2	TGTGCCATCAGGCTCAATAGCGGGGGTGTAACCGGGGAGCTGTTTTTT	CAIRLNSGGVTGELFF
TRBV2	-	TRBD1	TRBJ1-2	TGTGCCAGCACGGGGCCGGGACAGGGGGCATTAAGGGGCTACACCTTC	CASTGPGQGALRGYTF
TRBV7-9	-	TRBD1	TRBJ1-1	TGTGCCAGCGGGATAAACAGGGGGTCTGAAGCTTTCTTT	CASGINRGSEAFF
TRBV27	-	TRBD2	TRBJ2-2	TGTGCCAGCAGTCGGGGCGGGGGGACCGGGGAGCTGTTTTTT	CASSRGGGTGELFF
TRBV19	-	-	TRBJ2-2	TGTGCCAGTAGGATAATCCAGGGTAACACCGGGGAGCTGTTTTTT	CASRIIQGNTGELFF
TRBV19	-	-	TRBJ2-2	TGTGCCAGTACCGTAACAGGTCACACCGGGGAGCTGTTTTTT	CASTVTGHTGELFF
TRBV19	few	-	TRBJ1-6	TGTGCCAGTAGTGCGCAGGGGAATTCACCCCTCCACTTT	CASSAQGNSPLHF
TRBV14	-	-	TRBJ2-5	TGTGCCAGCAGCCAAGAAAGGAAGGCGGGGCCCCCGATGGCCCAGTACTTC	CASSQERKAGPPMAQYF
TRBV5-1	-	-	TRBJ2-3	TGCGCCAGCAGCTTGGTAGAGTCTGGAGATACGCAGTATTTT	CASSLVESGDTQYF
TRBV5-3	-	TRBD1	TRBJ2-3	TGTGCCAGAAGCTCCCGGACAGGGGGCATAGATACGCAGTATTTT	CARSSRTGGIDTQYF
TRBV27	-	-	TRBJ2-7	TGTGCCAGCAGTTTAGGCCATTCTCCATACGAGCAGTACTTC	CASSLGHSPYEQYF
TRBV7-9	-	TRBD1	TRBJ1-1	TGTGCCAGCAGCCAAGAGGCAGGGGGGCTTATGGCTTTCTTT	CASSQEAGGLMAFF
TRBV7-9	-	TRBD1	TRBJ2-5	TGTGCCAGCAGCTTTAGGGGGACAGAGCTCCAAGAGACCCAGTACTTC	CASSFRGTELQETQYF
TRBV6-1	once	-	TRBJ2-7	TGTGCCAGCGGACTTACGACCTACGAGCAGTACTTC	CASGLTTYEQYF
TRBV27	once	TRBD2	TRBJ2-1	TGTGCCAGCAGTTTATCCGTAGCGGGAGGGCGCAACAATGAGCAGTTCTTC	CASSLSVAGGRNNEQFF
TRBV5-5	-	TRBD1	TRBJ2-7	TGTGCCAGCAGCTCTGACAGGGAGTACTACGAGCAGTACTTC	CASSSDREYYEQYF
TRBV5-6	-	-	TRBJ2-1	TGTGCCAGCAGCTTGGCGGAGGCTAATGAGCAGTTCTTC	CASSLAEANEQFF
TRBV2	-	-	TRBJ2-4	TGTGCCAGCAGTGAAGGCTTGGACTCGGGGGCCAAAAACATTCAGTACTTC	CASSEGLDSGAKNIQYF
TRBV9	-	TRBD1	TRBJ1-2	TGTGCCAGCAGCGTAGATCCAGGGGGTAACTATGGCTACACCTTC	CASSVDPGGNYGYTF
TRBV7-9	-	-	TRBJ2-5	TGTGCCAGCAGCCCTCACCGGGACTGGGAAGAGACCCAGTACTTC	CASSPHRDWEETQYF
TRBV9	-	-	TRBJ2-7	TGTGCCAGCAGCGTAGGAGCGGCAGGGGCCTACGAGCAGTACTTC	CASSVGAAGAYEQYF
TRBV7-3	-	TRBD2	TRBJ2-7	TGTGCCAGCAGCTTAGGCGGGGGCTACGAGCAGTACTTC	CASSLGGGYEQYF
TRBV9	-	-	TRBJ1-6	TGTGCCAGCAGCTCCGGACAGCACTATAATTCACCCCTCCACTTT	CASSSGQHYNSPLHF
TRBV2	medium-sized	-	TRBJ1-1	TGTGCCAGCAGTGAAATAACGCAGGAGAACACTGAAGCTTTCTTT	CASSEITQENTEAFF
TRBV7-9	-	TRBD2	TRBJ2-1	TGTGCCAGCAGCCCGGGACTAGCGCCGCCCCTCAATGAGCAGTTCTTC	CASSPGLAPPLNEQFF
TRBV7-2	-	-	TRBJ1-2	TGTGCCAGCAGCTCGTCGGTAGCCTCCTATGGCTACACCTTC	CASSSSVASYGYTF
TRBV9	-	-	TRBJ1-1	TGTGCCAGCAGCGTTCTACAGGGTAAGAACACTGAAGCTTTCTTT	CASSVLQGKNTEAFF
TRBV7-3	-	TRBD2	TRBJ2-5	TGTGCCAGCAGCTTAAAAGGCGGGGGACCCCAGTACTTC	CASSLKGGGPQYF
TRBV27	-	-	TRBJ2-7	TGTGCCAGCGGACCCATGACTACCTACGAGCAGTACTTC	CASGPMTTYEQYF